These T cell receptor beta chains were read from a single sample in a study of blood T cell repertoires in COVID-19. Method: immunoSEQ multiplex PCR; TCRdb's copy keeps in-frame clones and lacks some. The sample contains about 260,000 clones, around 90% of which appear only once. Sequencing was carried out using peripheral blood. The receptors were gathered from a human donor in a cohort sampled during active COVID-19. The conserved cysteine and the conserved F or W are not part of the CDR3 here. A D gene is named only where the DNA matches it firmly. A clone size is listed for some rows: how often the clone was seen (once, few, many), or a class if it is expanded.

v_call,d_call,j_call,clone_size,cdr3_aa
TRBV4-3,NA,TRBJ1-1,NA,ASSLEGNTEAF
TRBV2,TRBD1,TRBJ1-4,NA,ASRIEQGAEKLF
TRBV24-1,TRBD2,TRBJ2-1,NA,ATSERGSSYNEQF
TRBV25-1,NA,TRBJ1-3,NA,ASSEGGRSSISGNTIY
TRBV6-5,NA,TRBJ2-3,NA,ASRRGFSTDTQY
TRBV3-1/TRBV3-2,NA,TRBJ2-7,NA,ASSQEVLSYEQY
TRBV12-3/TRBV12-4,NA,TRBJ1-2,NA,ASSFSGVGYT
TRBV3-1/TRBV3-2,NA,TRBJ2-7,NA,ASSQDDRAYEQY
TRBV7-3,TRBD1,TRBJ2-1,NA,ASSLTGTGNNEQF
TRBV7-8,TRBD2,TRBJ2-1,NA,ASSFGLAGGFYNEQF
TRBV27,NA,TRBJ2-7,NA,ASSPPLGPGPSREQY
TRBV24-1,TRBD1,TRBJ1-1,NA,ATSDQRQGWTEAF
TRBV28,TRBD1,TRBJ1-1,once,ASSLLSGTGGSTEAF
TRBV27,NA,TRBJ2-7,NA,ASTSLGTGSYEQY
TRBV28,NA,TRBJ1-3,NA,ASSFRQGPRNTIY
TRBV3-1/TRBV3-2,NA,TRBJ1-2,NA,ASSQTGSYGYT
TRBV18,TRBD1,TRBJ1-3,NA,ASSPLGQGADTIY
TRBV28,NA,TRBJ2-7,NA,ASVATVPYEQY
TRBV4-3,NA,TRBJ1-2,NA,ASSHGKTGYGYT
TRBV21-1,NA,TRBJ2-4,NA,ASSISDGDSKNIQY
TRBV7-9,NA,TRBJ1-1,NA,ASSFLRREAF
TRBV6-5,NA,TRBJ1-1,NA,ASSYGLRNTEAF
TRBV6-5,NA,TRBJ1-5,NA,ASRRDRTSNQPQH
TRBV6-5,NA,TRBJ1-2,once,ASSTRGGGNYGYT
TRBV19,NA,TRBJ2-2,few,ASSSGRDTGELF
TRBV5-6,NA,TRBJ2-7,NA,ASSRRHALAYEQY
TRBV4-1,TRBD1,TRBJ1-1,NA,ASSQDPGQGRVTEAF
TRBV6-1,TRBD2,TRBJ2-3,NA,ASSEVSGSYADTQY
TRBV11-1,TRBD2,TRBJ2-7,once,ASSPGLAGYEQY
TRBV11-2,NA,TRBJ2-7,NA,ASSLASPDSYEQY
TRBV5-1,NA,TRBJ2-1,NA,ASSLDRSNEQF
TRBV7-6,NA,TRBJ2-6,NA,ASSLEADAAGANVLT
TRBV3-1/TRBV3-2,NA,TRBJ2-1,NA,ASSREGGTYNEQF
TRBV14,NA,TRBJ2-7,NA,ASSQDRANSYEQY
TRBV29-1,NA,TRBJ1-1,NA,SVGFSIQSTEAF
TRBV3-1/TRBV3-2,NA,TRBJ1-2,NA,ASSTRNYGYT
TRBV5-4,NA,TRBJ2-7,once,ASSLSNSHYSYEQY
TRBV6-2/TRBV6-3,NA,TRBJ1-1,NA,ASSWPDWGTTEAF
TRBV4-1,TRBD1,TRBJ2-3,once,ASSQDGTGAVTDTQY
TRBV9,NA,TRBJ1-5,NA,ASSVGLVPFNQPQH
TRBV7-6,TRBD1,TRBJ1-2,NA,ASSPRGGTDGYT
TRBV6-5,NA,TRBJ1-5,NA,ASSYSQGTQPQH
TRBV5-6,NA,TRBJ2-7,once,ASSFGSYEQY
TRBV5-5,NA,TRBJ2-7,NA,ASSMSGTSYEQY
TRBV6-6,NA,TRBJ2-7,once,ASTHRRGYEQY
TRBV27,TRBD1,TRBJ2-5,once,ASRNTGVQETQY